This record covers a single TCR beta chain. This record comes from a study of shared T cell receptors in the human thymus. Only in-frame clones appear in the TCRdb table, and some are missing; sequencing was by immunoSEQ multiplex PCR. The table lists some 640,000 clones, more than 75% of them singletons. V shed 3 bases, J shed 7 bases, and the junction held 8 bases outside the gene matches. This CDR3 spans 16 amino acids. From germline, CDR1 is MGHRA and CDR2 YSYEKL. This same sample was also taken into another study, of human thymus T cells. This second study says: Resections removed during corrective heart surgery provided the thymus tissue used. Thymic repertoires overlap heavily among unrelated individuals, related research has reported.

Specimen: thymocytes. This sequence joins TRBV4-1 and TRBJ1-6, with 8 nucleotides matching TRBD1. The sequence derives from a boy younger than two with a congenital heart defect. CDR3 loop: CASSQVTGGGNSPLHF. The CDR3 DNA reads as TGCGCCAGCAGCCAGGTCACAGGGGGAGGAAATTCACCCCTCCACTTT.